This T cell receptor (beta chain) emerged from a study of T cell changes during pregnancy in multiple sclerosis. Sequenced by immunoSEQ multiplex PCR; TCRdb stores in-frame clones only, minus some. This table has approximately 100,000 clones, about 89% appearing once. The CDR3 has 14 amino acids. Deletions cut 3 bases from V and 3 bases from J, with 11 bases between. The germline V gene encodes CDR1 MNHEY and CDR2 SMNVEV (reference sequence). This clone was detected only once. This chain connects TRBV27 to TRBJ1-1; no clear D. This sequence originates from a female donor with multiple sclerosis, enrolled in a pregnancy study. The sample here was peripheral blood, taken before pregnancy. The DNA for the CDR3 is TGTGCCAGCAGTTTTTTTCCGGGAGACACTGAAGCTTTCTTT. Translating gives CASSFFPGDTEAFF.